This T cell receptor (beta chain) was sequenced for a study of OX40 agonist ivuxolimab in advanced cancers. Whole-study results and caveats: Normalized T-cell clonal expansion was also low in a subset of nonresponders. Both CD4+ and CD8+ T cell populations in blood had undergone clonal expansion by week 6 at 0.1 to 3.0 mg/kg.

Using immunoSEQ multiplex PCR, the repertoire was profiled, and TCRdb retains in-frame clones only, with some absent. The sample shows 40,000 or so clones, 85% to 90% of them seen only once. On this clone itself: Its antigen is unidentified.

The CDR3 spans 14 residues. Germline trimming cut 5 bases from V and 4 bases from J; bases unmatched to any gene: 7. Germline V CDR1 and CDR2: MDHEN, SYDVKM. The sequencing used CD4+ or CD8+ T cells sorted from blood, collected in a trial of the OX40 agonist ivuxolimab. The source of this sequence is an adult with an advanced solid tumor such as melanoma, head and neck, liver or kidney cancer. The rearrangement links TRBV28 to TRBJ1-2; 7 nucleotides match TRBD1. CDR3 loop: CASSRQGWGYGYTF. DNA for the CDR3: TGTGCCAGCAGTCGACAGGGATGGGGCTATGGCTACACCTTC.